These 16 T cell receptor beta chains were all obtained from the same sample, sequenced in a study of T cells in Graves' hyperthyroidism and ophthalmopathy. The source material, RNA transcripts, was used to amplify TCR beta CDR3 regions. HTBI primers were the set used in a first-round RT-PCR of the TCR CDR3. Via MiXCR, TCRdb re-called the multiplex PCR reads, giving one row per CDR3 protein. This table holds some 250,000 distinct CDR3 sequences, just over 14% found once. The sample taken for sequencing was blood. These receptors came from a woman in her thirties or forties with Graves' hyperthyroidism that later progressed to Graves' ophthalmopathy.

This clonotype was detected only a few times. The chain couples TRBV5-1 to TRBJ2-2; possibly TRBD1 for D (5 bases). The V end lost 0 bases, the J end lost 3 bases, and 9 bases lay between the germline ends. From germline, CDR1 is SGHRS and CDR2 YFSETQ. This CDR3 has 15 residues. CDR3 amino acids: CASSLEDRYTGELFF. DNA for the CDR3: TGCGCCAGCAGCTTGGAAGACAGATACACCGGGGAGCTGTTTTTT.

This clonotype was picked up many times. The chain recombines TRBV24-1 with TRBJ2-2; D call uncertain. The CDR3 length is 18 residues. CDR1 and CDR2 (germline): KGHDR, SFDVKD. V was shortened by 1 base and J by 2 bases, with 16 bases between the two germline ends. DNA of the CDR3: TGTGCCACCAGTGATTTCAGGTCGCCGAGCCTTAACACCGGGGAGCTGTTTTTT. Translated: CATSDFRSPSLNTGELFF.

This clonotype was seen repeatedly, ten times or more. This chain links TRBV20-1 with TRBJ2-1; 10 bases are a match to TRBD2. Trimming took 2 bases from V and 6 from J; bases not matched to a gene: 7. Germline loops: CDR1 DFQATT, CDR2 SNEGSKA (reference sequence). There are 15 residues in the CDR3. The CDR3 DNA is TGCAGTGCTAGACCAAGCGGGAGGGCCGTCAATGAGCAGTTCTTC. It translates to CSARPSGRAVNEQFF.

The gene calls are TRBV3-1 and TRBJ2-2; D is ambiguous. V was pared by 1 base and J by 0 bases, with 12 bases between. Germline-derived CDR1 and CDR2 are LGHDT and YNNKEL (reference sequence). The CDR3 consists of 17 residues. The CDR3 region has the DNA TGTGCCAGCAGCCAAGCCGGTCTTAACCCGAACACCGGGGAGCTGTTTTTT. Protein product: CASSQAGLNPNTGELFF.

This clonotype has ten or more counts. The chain links TRBV7-9 to TRBJ1-2; TRBD1 matches 7 bases. Germline-derived CDR1 and CDR2 are SEHNR and FQNEAQ (reference sequence). This CDR3 spans 15 amino acids. V lost 1 base, J lost 4 bases, and 6 bases stayed unmatched. The CDR3 sequence is CASSLVGQSSYGYTF. The CDR3 DNA is TGTGCCAGCAGCTTAGTGGGACAGTCCTCCTATGGCTACACCTTC.

The chain recombines TRBV6-5 with TRBJ1-2; D not certain. V lost 2 bases to trimming and J lost 14 bases, with 12 bases between them. Germline values: CDR1 MNHEY, CDR2 SVGAGI. CDR3 length: 11 amino acids. The CDR3 coding sequence is TGTGCCAGCAGTTACCACCTGGGCTCAACCTTC. Protein: CASSYHLGSTF.

This clonotype came up once. The missing conserved phenylalanine or tryptophan at the end of this CDR3 makes a read error likely. The limits of the CDR3 on the DNA are not certain, so only TCRdb's listed CDR3 is given. V usage is TRBV11-2 and J usage is TRBJ2-2. Germline V gene sequence: CDR1 SGHAT, CDR2 FQNNGV. The length of the CDR3 is 13 amino acids, counting both ends. CDR3 sequence: CASSLGHTGERFV.

This clonotype was seen ten or more times. The chain links TRBV28 to TRBJ2-7; D is uncertain. This CDR3 comprises 12 residues. Germline V lookup: CDR1 MDHEN, CDR2 SYDVKM. Deletions cut 5 bases from V and 3 bases from J, with 8 bases between. This chain's CDR3 is CASSPLNYEQYF. CDR3 sequence (DNA): TGTGCCAGCAGTCCGCTTAACTACGAGCAGTACTTC.

This clonotype was counted at least ten times. The chain joins TRBV29-1 to TRBJ2-3; D might be TRBD1 or TRBD2, each matching 5 bases. V shed 7 bases and J shed 0 bases, with 14 bases lying between them. CDR1 is SQVTM, CDR2 ANQGSEA, per germline. The CDR3 spans 14 residues. In DNA, the CDR3 is TGCAGCGCCGTGACTGGGGGAAGCACAGATACGCAGTATTTT. This translates into CSAVTGGSTDTQYF.

The chain recombines TRBV19 with TRBJ1-3; D not resolved. There are 14 residues in the CDR3. Germline CDR1 reads LNHDA; CDR2 reads SQIVND (reference sequence). The V end was cut by 5 bases, the J end by 2 bases, with 10 bases between. In nucleotides, the CDR3 is TGTGCCAGTAGTCCGGGGAATACTGGAAACACCATATATTTT. It is translated as CASSPGNTGNTIYF.

This clonotype was counted a few times. This could be a read error, since a much larger clone is one nucleotide away. The chain combines TRBV20-1 with TRBJ2-7; maybe TRBD2 (5 bases). From germline, CDR1 is DFQATT and CDR2 SNEGSKA (reference sequence). This CDR3 is 14 amino acids long. The V end lost 1 base, the J end lost 7 bases, and 17 bases lay between the germline ends. The CDR3 sequence: CSARVRASINEQYF. In DNA form, the CDR3 reads TGCAGTGCTAGAGTTAGGGCTAGCATCAATGAGCAGTACTTC.

This clonotype showed up many times. V and J are TRBV27 and TRBJ1-1; D may be TRBD1 (5 bases). Germline V gives CDR1 MNHEY, CDR2 SMNVEV (reference sequence). The CDR3 has 14 amino acids. The V end lost 1 base, the J end lost 3 bases, and 9 bases lay between the germline ends. The chain's CDR3 is CASSLFGGDTEAFF. The CDR3 coding sequence is TGTGCCAGCAGTTTATTTGGGGGGGACACTGAAGCTTTCTTT.

This clonotype was seen ten or more times. This chain uses TRBV9 with TRBJ2-3, with a possible D match to TRBD2 (6 bases). The CDR3 runs 13 residues. The V gene lost 3 bases and the J gene lost 10 bases, with 15 bases spanning the gap. The germline V gene has CDR1 SGDLS and CDR2 YYNGEE. CDR3 in amino acids: CASSAIRRDSQYF. DNA of the CDR3: TGTGCCAGCAGCGCTATCCGCCGGGACTCGCAGTATTTT. The whole variable domain, filled in from reference TRBV9 and TRBJ2-3, reads DSGVTQTPKHLITATGQRVTLRCSPRSGDLSVYWYQQSLDQGLQFLIQYYNGEERAKGNILERFSAQQFPDLHSELNLSSLELGDSALYFCASSAIRRDSQYFGPGTRLTVL.

The chain couples TRBV19 to TRBJ2-7; 7 bases align to TRBD1. The CDR3 consists of 12 residues. The trim removed 9 bases at V and 4 bases at J, leaving 6 bases unmatched. CDR1 is LNHDA and CDR2 is SQIVND in the germline V gene (reference sequence). This CDR3 is CASRGQRYEQYF. In DNA, the CDR3 is TGTGCCAGCAGGGGACAGCGATACGAGCAGTACTTC. Supplemented by reference TRBV19 and TRBJ2-7, the full variable domain reads DGGITQSPKYLFRKEGQNVTLSCEQNLNHDAMYWYRQDPGQGLRLIYYSQIVNDFQKGDIAEGYSVSREKKESFPLTVTSAQKNPTAFYLCASRGQRYEQYFGPGTRLTVT.

The V and J genes are TRBV7-2 and TRBJ2-1; 12 bases are a match to TRBD2. The junction had 4 bases not matched to a gene; V was cut back by 3 bases and J by 4 bases. Per germline, CDR1 SGHTA and CDR2 FQGNSA. The length of the CDR3 is 16 residues. The CDR3, as DNA: TGTGCCAGCAGCTTCCGACTAGCGGGGGCTTACAATGAGCAGTTCTTC. This sequence encodes CASSFRLAGAYNEQFF.

V is TRBV20-1 and J is TRBJ1-1; D gene ambiguous. The CDR3 totals 11 residues. Per germline, CDR1 DFQATT and CDR2 SNEGSKA (reference sequence). V was clipped by 8 bases and J by 4 bases, with 11 bases between them. CDR3 DNA: TGCAGTTCTACGGTTGTCACTGAAGCTTTCTTT. This gives the protein CSSTVVTEAFF.